This TCR beta chain comes out of a study of T cells in localized non-small cell lung cancer. V was cut by 8 bases and J by 0 bases, with 17 bases left in between. The germline V gene has CDR1 MDHEN and CDR2 SYDVKM. CDR3 length equals 16 residues. The method was immunoSEQ multiplex PCR; TCRdb's version includes in-frame clones alone and lacks a portion of them. Of approximately 41,000 clones listed, 91% were seen once; the top ten hold more than 9%. Study results and limitations: A median of about 58 of the top 100 tumor clones appeared in adjacent lung, which was paired and uninvolved.

Concerning this clone itself: Its antigen remains unknown.

The sequence derives from a woman aged 40-69 years with stage II lung adenocarcinoma. The sample consisted of PBMCs, taken before any cancer treatment. V is TRBV28 and J is TRBJ1-5, with TRBD1 as a possible D gene (6 bases). CDR3 amino acids: CASLTVGAPSNQPQHF. DNA of the CDR3: TGTGCCAGCTTAACGGTGGGGGCCCCTAGCAATCAGCCCCAGCATTTT.